The 30 T cell receptor beta chains presented below share a single source sample, sequenced in a study of blood T cell repertoires in COVID-19. Some clones are missing from TCRdb's copy, which holds only in-frame ones; the method was immunoSEQ multiplex PCR. The top ten clones hold about 5% of a sample with about 170,000 clones, roughly 93% of them seen once. Sequenced input: peripheral blood. Receptors were obtained from a woman aged 45 to 65 with acute or convalescent COVID-19.

The chain employs TRBV7-3 and TRBJ2-5, with 13 bases fitting TRBD2. The J segment lost 4 bases and the V segment lost 5 bases, leaving 4 bases of the junction unmatched. CDR3 length: 15 residues. CDR1 SGHTA and CDR2 FQGTGA come from the germline V gene. Here the CDR3 reads CASSLGLAGAETQYF. The CDR3 DNA sequence: TGTGCCAGCAGCCTAGGACTAGCGGGAGCAGAGACCCAGTACTTC.

This chain links TRBV7-3 with TRBJ2-1; no firm D call. This CDR3 has 15 amino acids. Trimming cost V 1 base and J 5 bases, with 12 bases left between them. Germline V gene sequence: CDR1 SGHTA, CDR2 FQGTGA. CDR3 loop: CASSLRPISNNEQFF. CDR3 in DNA: TGTGCCAGCAGCTTAAGGCCCATATCGAACAATGAGCAGTTCTTC.

The chain is built from TRBV24-1 and TRBJ1-1; D may be TRBD1 (6 bases). The CDR3 has 13 amino acids. Germline CDR1 and CDR2: KGHDR and SFDVKD. Trimming pared 3 bases from V and 4 bases from J, leaving 8 bases between. The CDR3 here is CATSDAGVTEAFF. The CDR3 DNA is TGTGCCACCAGTGATGCAGGGGTCACTGAAGCTTTCTTT.

The V and J genes are TRBV7-6 and TRBJ2-2, with D possibly matching TRBD2 (6 bases). The CDR3 is 15 amino acids. With 5 bases removed from V and 7 bases from J, the gap between germline ends came to 17 bases. The germline V gene has CDR1 SGHVS and CDR2 FNYEAQ. The CDR3 sequence: CASSLSRGDFGELFF. DNA of the CDR3: TGTGCCAGCAGCCTAAGTCGCGGGGACTTCGGGGAGCTGTTTTTT.

The chain couples TRBV21-1 to TRBJ1-5; the DNA was not used to check the table's D call, TRBD1. TRBV21-1 represents a pseudogene. CDR3 size: 16 residues. CDR3 in amino acids: CASSSCRPLQGQPQHF. As DNA, the CDR3 is TGTGCCAGCAGCTCCTGCCGGCCATTACAGGGTCAGCCCCAGCATTTT.

V usage is TRBV12-3 or TRBV12-4 and J usage is TRBJ2-7; D is unclear. Trimming removed 2 bases at V and 2 bases at J, with 4 bases between. The CDR3 is 12 residues long. DNA for the CDR3: TGTGCCAGCAGTTTATATCCCTACGAGCAGTACTTC. This translates into CASSLYPYEQYF.

This clone was observed a handful of times. The chain links TRBV2 to TRBJ2-1; 8 bases align to TRBD2. The junction had 9 bases not matched to a gene; V was cut back by 5 bases and J by 9 bases. The CDR3 consists of 14 residues. The germline V gene has CDR1 SNHLY and CDR2 FYNNEI. The CDR3 nucleotides are TGTGCCAGCAGTCCGGGGGGGCCGAGTAGTGAGCAGTTCTTC. Its translation is CASSPGGPSSEQFF.

The chain combines TRBV15 with TRBJ1-5, with D uncertain. This CDR3 has 12 amino acids. V gave up 0 bases and J gave up 7 bases, with 4 bases separating them. Germline V gene data show CDR1 as LNHNV and CDR2 as YYDKDF (reference sequence). DNA for the CDR3: TGTGCCACCAGCAGAGATATCCAGCCCCAGCATTTT. Encoded protein: CATSRDIQPQHF.

The chain carries TRBV30 and TRBJ2-7; D remains ambiguous. Germline assignment: CDR1 GTSNPN and CDR2 SVGIG (reference sequence). CDR3 size: 11 residues. V was pared by 7 bases and J by 0 bases, with 7 bases between. Here the CDR3 DNA reads TGTGCCTTCAGGATCTCCTACGAGCAGTACTTC. Its translation is CAFRISYEQYF.

The chain has TRBV12-5 and TRBJ2-7, with 10 bases identical to TRBD2. The CDR3 totals 20 residues. Germline-derived CDR1 and CDR2 are LGHNT and FRNRAP. V shed 5 bases and J 7 bases; nucleotides not matched to a gene: 26. CDR3: CASGPRPTLGSGRAWEEQYF. The CDR3 region has the DNA TGTGCTAGTGGTCCCCGACCCACCTTGGGCAGCGGGAGGGCCTGGGAAGAGCAGTACTTC.

The chain uses TRBV19 and TRBJ2-1; D is possibly TRBD1 (5 bases). The CDR3 has 14 residues. Trimming shortened V by 3 bases and J by 10 bases, and 16 bases separated the two germline ends. In germline, CDR1 is LNHDA, CDR2 SQIVND (reference sequence). The CDR3 spells CASSIFEGAREQFF. The CDR3 DNA reads TGTGCCAGTAGTATTTTTGAAGGGGCCCGGGAGCAGTTCTTC.

The chain employs TRBV7-8 and TRBJ2-3; perhaps TRBD1 as D (6 bases). Trimming removed 5 bases from V and 1 base from J, with 16 bases in between. The CDR3 length is 16 residues. In germline, CDR1 is SGHVS, CDR2 FQNEAQ. The CDR3, as DNA: TGTGCCAGCAGCCGCCTAGGGGGTCGAGGCACAGATACGCAGTATTTT. Translated: CASSRLGGRGTDTQYF.

The chain has TRBV18 and TRBJ1-1, with D maybe TRBD1 (6 bases). Germline V gives CDR1 KGHSH, CDR2 LQKENI. Trimming stripped 2 bases from V and 3 bases from J, with 7 bases between. The CDR3 runs to 13 residues. CDR3 nucleotide sequence: TGTGCCAGCTCACCATACAGGGACACTGAAGCTTTCTTT. Residues: CASSPYRDTEAFF.

The J gene is TRBJ2-2, the V gene TRBV29-1, with D perhaps TRBD1 (6 bases). Per germline, CDR1 SQVTM and CDR2 ANQGSEA. The CDR3 loop spans 14 amino acids. V lost 5 bases and J lost 2, with 12 bases in between. CDR3 in amino acids: CSVSPGTNTGELFF. In DNA, the CDR3 is TGCAGCGTTTCCCCCGGGACAAACACCGGGGAGCTGTTTTTT.

The V gene is TRBV9, the J gene TRBJ2-7; 7 nucleotides match TRBD1. This CDR3 spans 15 amino acids. Germline lookup yields CDR1 SGDLS and CDR2 YYNGEE. With V trimmed by 0 bases and J by 0 bases, 3 bases remained unmatched. The CDR3 DNA reads as TGTGCCAGCAGCGTAGGGGCAGGGGGCTCCTACGAGCAGTACTTC. Translated, it gives CASSVGAGGSYEQYF. The whole variable domain, filled in from reference TRBV9 and TRBJ2-7, reads DSGVTQTPKHLITATGQRVTLRCSPRSGDLSVYWYQQSLDQGLQFLIQYYNGEERAKGNILERFSAQQFPDLHSELNLSSLELGDSALYFCASSVGAGGSYEQYFGPGTRLTVT.

V usage is TRBV18 and J usage is TRBJ2-6; 8 positions match TRBD1. Trimming at V came to 3 bases and at J to 3 bases, leaving 1 base not matched to a gene. CDR1 and CDR2 from the germline V gene are KGHSH and LQKENI. The CDR3 is 15 residues long. CDR3 amino acids: CASSPTGVGANVLTF. The CDR3 DNA follows: TGTGCCAGCTCACCGACAGGGGTTGGGGCCAACGTCCTGACTTTC.

The sample holds one count of this clone. The chain uses TRBV3-1 (or the pseudogene TRBV3-2) and TRBJ2-4, with TRBD2 identical over 13 bases. This CDR3 has 16 residues. Germline V gene sequence: CDR1 LGHDT, CDR2 YNNKEL (reference sequence). The V gene end was trimmed by 1 base and the J gene end by 6 bases; junction bases not matched to a gene: 3. CDR3 nucleotide sequence: TGTGCCAGCAGCCAAGGGACTAGCGGGAGAATAAACATTCAGTACTTC. Translated: CASSQGTSGRINIQYF.

The chain carries TRBV5-1 and TRBJ2-5; 10 positions match TRBD2. The CDR3 loop spans 13 amino acids. The ends lost 9 bases at V and 3 bases at J; junction bases unmatched: 5. Per germline, CDR1 SGHRS and CDR2 YFSETQ. This CDR3 reads CATPGTSEETQYF. The CDR3 DNA sequence: TGCGCCACCCCCGGGACTAGCGAAGAGACCCAGTACTTC.

The chain uses TRBV28 and TRBJ1-4; D unclear. The germline gives CDR1 MDHEN, CDR2 SYDVKM. V lost 10 bases, J lost 3 bases, and 15 bases lay in between. This CDR3 has 14 residues. CDR3 residues: CAISPDTANEKLFF. CDR3 sequence (DNA): TGTGCCATTTCTCCTGACACAGCTAATGAAAAACTGTTTTTT.

The genes are TRBV28 and TRBJ2-7; D not certain. The ends were cut back, 5 bases at V and 3 bases at J, with 14 bases in the middle. CDR3 length: 14 residues. Per the germline V gene, CDR1 is MDHEN and CDR2 is SYDVKM. This chain's CDR3 is CASSPGPGLYEQYF. DNA of the CDR3: TGTGCCAGCAGTCCAGGCCCTGGGCTCTACGAGCAGTACTTC.

The genes are TRBV6-1 and TRBJ1-5; D gene uncertain. The CDR3 loop spans 16 amino acids. The V gene's germline CDR1 is MNHNS and CDR2 SASEGT. V was clipped by 2 bases and J by 6 bases, with 17 bases between them. The CDR3 here is CASSEPFQAFGQPQHF. The CDR3 DNA reads TGTGCCAGCAGTGAACCGTTTCAGGCATTTGGTCAGCCCCAGCATTTT.

The chain links TRBV5-4 to TRBJ1-2, with a tentative D call TRBD1 (6 bases). V was pared by 2 bases and J by 2 bases, with 10 bases between. The germline V gene encodes CDR1 SGHNT and CDR2 YYREEE (reference sequence). The CDR3 sequence is 14 residues long. The CDR3 sequence is CASSLPGENYGYTF. The CDR3 nucleotides read TGTGCCAGCAGCTTACCAGGGGAGAACTATGGCTACACCTTC. Based on the CDR3 plus reference TRBV5-4 and TRBJ1-2, the full variable domain is ETGVTQSPTHLIKTRGQQVTLRCSSQSGHNTVSWYQQALGQGPQFIFQYYREEENGRGNFPPRFSGLQFPNYSSELNVNALELDDSALYLCASSLPGENYGYTFGSGTRLTVV.

The chain carries TRBV3-1 (or the pseudogene TRBV3-2) and TRBJ2-5, with D unresolved. Germline V gene lookup returns CDR1 LGHDT and CDR2 YNNKEL (reference sequence). The CDR3 is 13 amino acids. Trimming stripped 1 base from V and 5 bases from J, with 8 bases between. CDR3 sequence: CASSQGGWETQYF. The CDR3 DNA follows: TGTGCCAGCAGCCAAGGAGGTTGGGAGACCCAGTACTTC.

The chain employs TRBV27 and TRBJ2-5, with 7 bases that match TRBD1. V lost 5 bases and J lost 5; bases outside the gene matches: 8. This CDR3 contains 14 residues. Per germline, CDR1 MNHEY and CDR2 SMNVEV (reference sequence). The CDR3 is CASSARQGRETQYF. CDR3 DNA: TGTGCCAGCAGTGCCCGACAGGGAAGGGAGACCCAGTACTTC.

The gene calls are TRBV3-1 (or the pseudogene TRBV3-2) and TRBJ1-4, with TRBD1 identical over 8 bases. The V segment lost 1 base and the J segment 6 bases; nucleotides outside the gene matches: 7. Germline loops: CDR1 LGHDT, CDR2 YNNKEL (reference sequence). The CDR3 runs 16 residues. Here the CDR3 DNA reads TGTGCCAGCAGCCAAGGCGGGACAGGATCGGATGAAAAACTGTTTTTT. This gives the protein CASSQGGTGSDEKLFF.

The chain joins TRBV28 to TRBJ1-2; 7 bases align to TRBD1. J lost 4 bases, V lost 1 base, and 6 bases had no gene match. Germline loops: CDR1 MDHEN, CDR2 SYDVKM. The length of the CDR3 is 15 residues. CDR3 coding DNA: TGTGCCAGCAGTTTATACAGGGGCTCCCCCTATGGCTACACCTTC. It yields the protein CASSLYRGSPYGYTF.

The V gene is TRBV2, the J gene TRBJ2-4; the D gene is possibly TRBD2 (6 bases). There are 16 residues in the CDR3. V lost 3 bases and J 5 bases, leaving 17 bases between the germline ends. The V gene's germline CDR1 is SNHLY and CDR2 FYNNEI. CDR3 amino acids: CASSDMSGGWENIQYF. The CDR3 region has the DNA TGTGCCAGCAGTGATATGAGTGGGGGGTGGGAAAACATTCAGTACTTC.

The chain is built from TRBV28 and TRBJ2-5; possibly TRBD2 for D (5 bases). V was cut by 6 bases and J by 6 bases, with 23 bases left in between. The CDR3 runs 16 residues. Germline V lookup: CDR1 MDHEN, CDR2 SYDVKM. CDR3 in DNA: TGTGCCAGCAGCCCCTTTAAAACGGGGAGTCTACAGACCCAGTACTTC. This codes for CASSPFKTGSLQTQYF.

The chain links TRBV30 to TRBJ2-1; 12 bases are a match to TRBD2. After removal of 1 base from V and 6 bases from J, the junction contained 7 bases not matched to a gene. There are 16 residues in the CDR3. Germline lookup yields CDR1 GTSNPN and CDR2 SVGIG (reference sequence). The CDR3 nucleotides are TGTGCCTGGAGTGACGGGGCTAGCGGGAGGGCCAATGAGCAGTTCTTC. This translates into CAWSDGASGRANEQFF.

V and J are TRBV19 and TRBJ1-2; 9 positions match TRBD1. The V gene end was trimmed by 6 bases and the J gene end by 3 bases; junction bases not matched to a gene: 5. This CDR3 has 14 amino acids. Germline CDR1 and CDR2: LNHDA and SQIVND (reference sequence). The CDR3 DNA sequence: TGTGCCAGTAGGGGGGACAGGGATGACTATGGCTACACCTTC. Amino acids: CASRGDRDDYGYTF.